Each of the 20 T cell receptor beta chains below was sequenced from the same sample in a study of T cell responses to AZD1222 COVID-19 vaccine. Sequencing used immunoSEQ multiplex PCR; TCRdb keeps in-frame clones, though not all of them. Of about 110,000 clones in the sample, nearly 90% were seen once. The input for sequencing was peripheral blood, taken on day 0 of MenACWY control vaccination. These receptors were obtained from an adult in good health.

This chain joins TRBV12-3 or TRBV12-4 and TRBJ1-2, with 7 positions matching TRBD1. CDR3 length equals 13 residues. V shed 7 bases, J shed 7 bases, and the junction held 9 bases outside the gene matches. The DNA for the CDR3 is TGTGCCAGCACCTGGGACAGTGCTAGTGGCTACACCTTC. It translates to CASTWDSASGYTF.

The rearrangement uses TRBV4-2 and TRBJ1-5; D gene unclear. Per germline, CDR1 LGHNA and CDR2 YNFKEQ. Trimming left V 0 bases short and J 0 bases short, with 12 bases between. CDR3 size: 17 residues. The CDR3 nucleotides read TGTGCCAGCAGCCAAGAGCTATGGCAGGATAGCAATCAGCCCCAGCATTTT. This sequence encodes CASSQELWQDSNQPQHF.

The chain is built from TRBV6-2 or TRBV6-3 and TRBJ2-7; no reliable D call. The CDR3 length is 14 residues. V dropped 0 bases and J dropped 3 bases, with 9 bases sitting between them. Germline V gene sequence: CDR1 MNHEY, CDR2 SVGEGT. The CDR3 region is CASSYSPSSYEQYF. CDR3 in DNA: TGTGCCAGCAGTTACTCGCCTTCAAGCTACGAGCAGTACTTC.

The chain is built from TRBV6-5 and TRBJ2-2, with a tentative D call TRBD2 (5 bases). The length of the CDR3 is 12 residues. V was cut by 6 bases and J by 7 bases, with 9 bases left in between. Germline V gene data show CDR1 as MNHEY and CDR2 as SVGAGI. CDR3: CASREDGGELFF. The CDR3, as DNA: TGTGCCAGCAGGGAGGACGGCGGGGAGCTGTTTTTT.

In regard to this clone: One end of the junction is discordant with germline, which a read error may explain. J is TRBJ2-1 and V is TRBV28; D gene unclear. The germline V gene has CDR1 MDHEN and CDR2 SYDVKM. The CDR3 covers 13 residues. The CDR3 sequence: CASSFILANVMVF. CDR3 bases: TGTGCCAGCAGTTTTATCTTGGCGAACGTAATGGTCTTC.

The chain employs TRBV9 and TRBJ1-4; the match to TRBD1 covers 8 bases. Germline V gene sequence: CDR1 SGDLS, CDR2 YYNGEE. V gave up 4 bases and J gave up 7 bases; unmatched junction bases: 6. There are 14 residues in the CDR3. The CDR3 spells CASSQTGVGEKLFF. In DNA form, the CDR3 reads TGTGCCAGCAGCCAGACAGGGGTCGGTGAAAAACTGTTTTTT.

V and J are TRBV9 and TRBJ2-1, with TRBD2 identical over 8 bases. Germline V gene data show CDR1 as SGDLS and CDR2 as YYNGEE. CDR3 length: 15 amino acids. V was clipped by 4 bases and J by 7 bases; unmatched bases: 10. CDR3 in amino acids: CASSSPGLVVNEQFF. The CDR3 nucleotides read TGTGCCAGCAGCTCCCCGGGACTAGTCGTTAATGAGCAGTTCTTC.

The V call is TRBV28, the J call TRBJ1-1; no reliable D call. This CDR3 has 14 residues. Between the trimmed V and J ends, which lost 4 bases and 2 bases, there was a span of 11 bases. Germline assignment: CDR1 MDHEN and CDR2 SYDVKM. The CDR3 here is CASSSIGINTEAFF. CDR3 DNA: TGTGCCAGCAGTTCGATAGGCATTAACACTGAAGCTTTCTTT.

The sample holds a few counts of this clone. The V call is TRBV2, the J call TRBJ1-2; 7 bases align to TRBD1. V lost 11 bases, J lost 5 bases, and 11 bases stayed unmatched. There are 13 residues in the CDR3. The germline gives CDR1 SNHLY, CDR2 FYNNEI. The CDR3 region has the DNA TGTGCCGGAAAGGGACAGATTATATATGGCTACACCTTC. It specifies CAGKGQIIYGYTF.

The genes are TRBV19 and TRBJ2-4; D possibly corresponds to TRBD1 (6 bases). CDR3 length: 14 amino acids. V gave up 7 bases and J gave up 8 bases, with 18 bases separating them. CDR1 is LNHDA, CDR2 SQIVND, per germline (reference sequence). The CDR3 is CASTAGQWGDIQYF. The CDR3 DNA follows: TGTGCCAGTACCGCAGGACAGTGGGGAGACATTCAGTACTTC.

V usage is TRBV12-3 or TRBV12-4 and J usage is TRBJ1-3; D uncertain. Trimming took 5 bases from V and 4 from J, leaving 3 bases between them. The CDR3 runs 11 residues. CDR3 protein: CASSGGNTIYF. The CDR3 DNA follows: TGTGCCAGCAGTGGAGGAAACACCATATATTTT.

The genes are TRBV24-1 and TRBJ2-1; 7 bases are shared with TRBD1. The V segment lost 3 bases and the J segment 3 bases; nucleotides outside the gene matches: 4. The CDR3 is made up of 15 amino acids. Germline-derived CDR1 and CDR2 are KGHDR and SFDVKD. CDR3 amino acids: CATSDHRGFYNEQFF. The CDR3 bases are TGTGCCACCAGTGATCACAGGGGTTTCTACAATGAGCAGTTCTTC.

The V gene is TRBV15, the J gene TRBJ2-5, with D perhaps matching TRBD1 (6 bases). The CDR3 covers 14 residues. Germline loops: CDR1 LNHNV, CDR2 YYDKDF (reference sequence). V was clipped by 0 bases and J by 6 bases, with 11 bases between them. The CDR3 is CATSRDGDIKTQYF. DNA of the CDR3: TGTGCCACCAGCAGAGATGGGGACATTAAGACCCAGTACTTC.

This sequence joins TRBV28 and TRBJ1-5; the D gene is possibly TRBD1 (6 bases). Trimming shortened V by 4 bases and J by 5 bases, and 15 bases separated the two germline ends. The CDR3 is made up of 15 amino acids. Germline V gene sequence: CDR1 MDHEN, CDR2 SYDVKM. The CDR3 sequence is CASSSRTRTDQPQHF. CDR3 bases: TGTGCCAGCAGTTCCCGAACCCGGACAGATCAGCCCCAGCATTTT.

The chain combines TRBV3-1 (or the pseudogene TRBV3-2) with TRBJ2-7; 9 positions agree with TRBD1. This CDR3 contains 15 residues. With V trimmed by 5 bases and J by 1 base, 6 bases remained unmatched. CDR1 is LGHDT, CDR2 YNNKEL, per germline (reference sequence). The CDR3 reads CASSSGTGISYEQYF. The CDR3, as DNA: TGTGCCAGCAGCTCCGGGACAGGGATATCCTACGAGCAGTACTTC.

The chain combines TRBV3-1 (or the pseudogene TRBV3-2) with TRBJ2-4; 9 bases align to TRBD2. CDR1 is LGHDT and CDR2 is YNNKEL in the germline V gene (reference sequence). CDR3 length: 19 residues. V lost 1 base, J lost 0 bases, and 10 bases stayed unmatched. CDR3 DNA sequence: TGTGCCAGCAGCCAAGTTAGCGGGGGTGGGTGTTCAGCCAAAAACATTCAGTACTTC. Its translation is CASSQVSGGGCSAKNIQYF.

This chain links TRBV6-5 with TRBJ1-1, with D hard to call. The CDR3 contains 14 residues. The V and J ends lost 4 bases and 2 bases respectively, with 11 bases between them. Germline lookup yields CDR1 MNHEY and CDR2 SVGAGI. The CDR3 DNA reads TGTGCCAGCAGTTGGCGGGCAGATAACACTGAAGCTTTCTTT. Translated: CASSWRADNTEAFF.

The chain links TRBV28 to TRBJ1-6, with a possible D match to TRBD1 (5 bases). Germline V gene lookup returns CDR1 MDHEN and CDR2 SYDVKM. CDR3 length: 16 residues. The germline V and J ends were trimmed by 4 bases and 4 bases, with 14 bases remaining between them. CDR3 DNA: TGTGCCAGCAGTTCGGATCCGGGACGGTATAATTCACCCCTCCACTTT. Its protein product is CASSSDPGRYNSPLHF.

This clone was recorded a few times. V usage is TRBV5-1 and J usage is TRBJ1-2; the match to TRBD1 covers 9 bases. The CDR3 contains 16 residues. Germline V gene data show CDR1 as SGHRS and CDR2 as YFSETQ. V lost 0 bases, J lost 6 bases, and 9 bases stayed unmatched. The CDR3 bases are TGCGCCAGCAGCTTGGTGGCCACGGACAGGGGCGATGGCTACACCTTC. Protein: CASSLVATDRGDGYTF.

This chain connects TRBV2 to TRBJ2-3, with 9 bases that match TRBD2. The CDR3 totals 15 residues. Germline V CDR1 and CDR2: SNHLY, FYNNEI. J lost 2 bases, V lost 8 bases, and 8 bases had no gene match. Here the CDR3 DNA reads TGTGCCAGCGGGCCCCGCGGGGGGGCCACAGATACGCAGTATTTT. It specifies CASGPRGGATDTQYF.